The 22 T cell receptor beta chains listed next were all sequenced from one sample in a study of cytomegalovirus exposure and HLA in healthy donors. The PCR had 60 Vbeta and 13 Jbeta primers. The table came from immunoSEQ multiplex PCR; TCRdb's copy has only in-frame clones and leaves some out. The top ten hold roughly 6.3% of the sample, which has 85,000 to 95,000 clones, roughly 69% seen once. Sequencing used PBMCs. These receptors were taken from a woman in her 30s in good health and CMV-seronegative.

V and J are TRBV4-3 and TRBJ2-7, with 8 bases that match TRBD2. The V segment lost 0 bases and the J segment 3 bases; nucleotides outside the gene matches: 4. The CDR3 contains 15 residues. Germline V CDR1 and CDR2: LGHNA, YSLEER. The CDR3 sequence: CASSQEGLAGYEQYF. The CDR3 DNA reads TGCGCCAGCAGCCAAGAAGGTCTAGCGGGCTACGAGCAGTACTTC.

The chain is built from TRBV6-5 and TRBJ2-7; 8 bases fit TRBD2. Germline CDR1 is MNHEY and CDR2 is SVGAGI. The ends lost 10 bases at V and 0 bases at J; junction bases unmatched: 8. The CDR3 totals 14 residues. The CDR3 nucleotides are TGTGCCACCACTAGCGGCGGAAGCTCCTACGAGCAGTACTTC. It encodes CATTSGGSSYEQYF.

The sample holds a few counts of this clone. The chain links TRBV19 to TRBJ1-5; possibly TRBD1 for D (6 bases). V lost 4 bases, J lost 5 bases, and 12 bases lay in between. This CDR3 is built from 14 residues. Germline CDR1 is LNHDA and CDR2 is SQIVND (reference sequence). CDR3 residues: CASSTDSYYQPQHF. CDR3 DNA sequence: TGTGCCAGTAGTACGGACAGTTACTATCAGCCCCAGCATTTT.

The chain combines TRBV27 with TRBJ2-1; TRBD1 is a possible D gene (6 bases). The CDR3 consists of 16 residues. The V end was cut by 10 bases, the J end by 4 bases, with 23 bases between. CDR1 is MNHEY, CDR2 SMNVEV, per germline (reference sequence). CDR3 in amino acids: CATSPVGAGVYNEQFF. The CDR3 DNA is TGTGCCACCAGCCCGGTGGGGGCTGGTGTTTACAATGAGCAGTTCTTC.

The chain employs TRBV7-2 and TRBJ2-7, with 9 positions matching TRBD2. Germline-derived CDR1 and CDR2 are SGHTA and FQGNSA. The CDR3 runs 15 residues. V shed 6 bases, J shed 5 bases, and the junction held 11 bases outside the gene matches. The CDR3 is CASRKGGREGHEQYF. The CDR3, as DNA: TGTGCCAGCAGAAAAGGCGGGCGGGAGGGCCACGAGCAGTACTTC.

The CDR3 loop reads CASSLSRSTEAFF. Here the CDR3 DNA reads TGTGCCAGCAGCTTAAGCCGGAGCACTGAAGCTTTCTTT. The rearrangement uses TRBV7-2 and TRBJ1-1, with D hard to call. This CDR3 region has 13 residues. V lost 2 bases and J 4 bases, leaving 8 bases between the germline ends. The germline gives CDR1 SGHTA, CDR2 FQGNSA.

This clone occurred many times. This chain connects TRBV5-1 to TRBJ1-1; TRBD1 matches at 9 bases. J lost 6 bases, V lost 4 bases, and 7 bases had no gene match. Germline assignment: CDR1 SGHRS and CDR2 YFSETQ. The CDR3 spans 14 residues. As DNA, the CDR3 is TGCGCCAGCAGCCTGGGACAGGGAGTATCTGAAGCTTTCTTT. Its protein is CASSLGQGVSEAFF.

The chain is built from TRBV19 and TRBJ2-5; TRBD1 agrees at 9 bases. Germline-derived CDR1 and CDR2 are LNHDA and SQIVND (reference sequence). The CDR3 sequence is 15 residues long. V dropped 7 bases and J dropped 4; count of bases not matched to a gene: 10. The DNA of the CDR3 is TGTGCCAGTAATGCTCCGGGACAGGGTTTAGAGACCCAGTACTTC. Its protein product is CASNAPGQGLETQYF.

This clone has more than one count but fewer than ten. The chain is built from TRBV4-2 and TRBJ1-1, with 8 bases matching TRBD1. CDR1 is LGHNA, CDR2 YNFKEQ, per germline. V lost 0 bases and J lost 4; bases outside the gene matches: 7. The CDR3 length is 16 residues. The CDR3 protein is CASSQDFAGGGTEAFF. CDR3 coding DNA: TGTGCCAGCAGCCAAGATTTTGCAGGGGGCGGCACTGAAGCTTTCTTT.

The chain recombines TRBV5-8 with TRBJ1-4; the match to TRBD1 covers 7 bases. The junction had 8 bases not matched to a gene; V was cut back by 6 bases and J by 0 bases. Germline V gives CDR1 SGHTS, CDR2 YDEGEE. The CDR3 is made up of 16 amino acids. CDR3 coding DNA: TGTGCCAGCACGACAGGGATCGGGGCAACTAATGAAAAACTGTTTTTT. Translation: CASTTGIGATNEKLFF.

The CDR3 coding sequence is TGTGCCAGCAGAGGGGGACAGGGAAACGAGCAGTACTTC. As protein: CASRGGQGNEQYF. The rearrangement uses TRBV6-1 and TRBJ2-7; 9 bases fit TRBD1. The junction had 5 bases not matched to a gene; V was cut back by 6 bases and J by 5 bases. The V gene's germline CDR1 is MNHNS and CDR2 SASEGT. CDR3 size: 13 residues.

The gene calls are TRBV7-9 and TRBJ2-7; weak D call: TRBD2 (5 bases). The germline CDR1 and CDR2 sequences are SEHNR and FQNEAQ (reference sequence). The ends were cut back, 0 bases at V and 2 bases at J, with 17 bases in the middle. The CDR3 is made up of 17 amino acids. DNA of the CDR3: TGTGCCAGCAGCTTAGCGGCCCTAGCTATAGGCCCCTACGAGCAGTACTTC. Its translation: CASSLAALAIGPYEQYF.

The chain carries TRBV5-8 and TRBJ2-3; D might be TRBD1 (6 bases). The CDR3 sequence is 16 residues long. The germline CDR1 and CDR2 sequences are SGHTS and YDEGEE. V was pared by 2 bases and J by 0 bases, with 13 bases between. CDR3 coding DNA: TGTGCCAGCAGCTTTGGCCAGGACAGTAGCACAGATACGCAGTATTTT. This codes for CASSFGQDSSTDTQYF.

The rearrangement uses TRBV28 and TRBJ1-5, with D possibly matching TRBD1 (6 bases). With 1 base removed from V and 6 bases from J, the gap between germline ends came to 10 bases. Germline V gives CDR1 MDHEN, CDR2 SYDVKM. CDR3 length: 14 residues. The CDR3 DNA follows: TGTGCCAGCAGTTTATCAGGGGCCGGTCAGCCCCAGCATTTT. The encoded protein is CASSLSGAGQPQHF.

A few counts support this clone. CDR3 protein: CASSLAYRGRYSPLHF. The CDR3 DNA reads as TGTGCCAGCAGCTTAGCTTACAGGGGGCGATATTCACCCCTCCACTTT. The genes are TRBV7-8 and TRBJ1-6; 9 positions agree with TRBD1. The germline CDR1 and CDR2 sequences are SGHVS and FQNEAQ. V lost 0 bases, J lost 8 bases, and 5 bases stayed unmatched. This CDR3 region has 16 residues. The whole variable domain, remainder taken from reference TRBV7-8 and TRBJ1-6, is GAGVSQSPRYKVAKRGQDVALRCDPISGHVSLFWYQQALGQGPEFLTYFQNEAQLDKSGLPSDRFFAERPEGSVSTLKIQRTQQEDSAVYLCASSLAYRGRYSPLHFGNGTRLTVT.

The rearrangement joins TRBV6-5 to TRBJ1-1, with 9 bases aligning to TRBD1. V was pared by 4 bases and J by 3 bases, with 6 bases of the junction left unmatched. CDR3 length equals 15 residues. Germline loops: CDR1 MNHEY, CDR2 SVGAGI. CDR3 sequence (DNA): TGTGCCAGCAGTTCCGGGGACAGGGAGGACACTGAAGCTTTCTTT. Its protein product is CASSSGDREDTEAFF.

This clone was picked up a small number of times. The chain combines TRBV5-5 with TRBJ2-2; no firm D call. This CDR3 spans 15 amino acids. Per the germline V gene, CDR1 is SGHKS and CDR2 is YYEKEE (reference sequence). V lost 0 bases to trimming and J lost 2 bases, with 8 bases between them. The CDR3 DNA is TGTGCCAGCAGCTTGGGGAGTCGTAACACCGGGGAGCTGTTTTTT. It yields the protein CASSLGSRNTGELFF.

This clone was picked up one time. The chain carries TRBV4-3 and TRBJ1-2, with TRBD1 identical over 8 bases. J was trimmed by 4 bases and V by 1 base; bases with no gene match: 8. The length of the CDR3 is 16 residues. The germline CDR1 and CDR2 sequences are LGHNA and YSLEER. Here the CDR3 reads CASSQGLTGGGYGYTF. DNA for the CDR3: TGCGCCAGCAGCCAAGGCCTTACAGGGGGGGGCTATGGCTACACCTTC.

This rearrangement joins TRBV20-1 to TRBJ1-1; 9 bases fit TRBD1. J lost 13 bases, V lost 6 bases, and 9 bases had no gene match. Looked up from germline, CDR1 is DFQATT and CDR2 is SNEGSKA (reference sequence). This CDR3 contains 11 residues. The CDR3: CSAIIRDRVFF. The CDR3 region has the DNA TGCAGTGCCATAATCCGGGACAGGGTTTTCTTT.

The chain couples TRBV5-1 to TRBJ1-1; no clear D. Trimming stripped 4 bases from V and 0 bases from J, with 16 bases between. CDR3 size: 16 residues. Germline V gene data show CDR1 as SGHRS and CDR2 as YFSETQ. CDR3 loop: CASSPGRSTLNTEAFF. The CDR3 nucleotides are TGCGCCAGCAGCCCGGGGAGAAGTACATTGAACACTGAAGCTTTCTTT.

The rearrangement joins TRBV5-5 to TRBJ2-7; 8 nucleotides align to TRBD1. CDR3 length equals 13 residues. Looked up from germline, CDR1 is SGHKS and CDR2 is YYEKEE (reference sequence). The V and J ends lost 2 bases and 6 bases, in that order; junction bases with no gene match: 4. The CDR3 here is CASSFRGQAEQYF. In nucleotides, the CDR3 is TGTGCCAGCAGCTTCCGGGGACAGGCCGAGCAGTACTTC.

A few counts support this clone. This sequence joins TRBV16 and TRBJ2-7; 7 nucleotides match TRBD2. The V gene end was trimmed by 4 bases and the J gene end by 2 bases; junction bases not matched to a gene: 5. Germline V CDR1 and CDR2: KGHSY, FQNENV. This CDR3 spans 14 amino acids. The CDR3 reads CASSLMGGAYEQYF. Here the CDR3 DNA reads TGTGCCAGCAGCCTGATGGGGGGGGCCTACGAGCAGTACTTC.